The source of this T cell receptor beta chain is a study of blood T cell repertoires in COVID-19. Study background: T cells, B-cell-depleted T cells, or PBMCs supplied cDNA or gDNA.

Deletions cut 1 base from V and 9 bases from J, with 13 bases between. The CDR3 sequence is 13 residues long. The table came from immunoSEQ multiplex PCR; TCRdb's copy has only in-frame clones and leaves some out. Seen here are more than 300,000 clones, about 88% observed once, and the top ten hold 1.2%. Self-reported history from a screening survey and questionnaire set each donor's cohort. The source material was PBMCs or T cells enriched from blood (not recorded which). The receptor's source is a woman between 18 and 29 years old who had recovered from COVID-19. The chain joins TRBV12-3 or TRBV12-4 to TRBJ2-7, with a weak D call TRBD1 (6 bases). CDR3 nucleotides: TGTGCCAGCAGTTTAGGGCAGGGGCAGGGGCAGTACTTC. As protein: CASSLGQGQGQYF.